The rows below give T cell receptor beta chains drawn from one sample of a study of blood T cells in healthy people across ages. TCRdb re-analysed the 5' RACE reads in MiXCR, keeping a single row per CDR3 protein. This table holds over 600,000 distinct CDR3 sequences, roughly 56% found once. Sequencing input: blood. Receptors originate from a man aged 40-55 years in good health. Both conserved end residues are part of each CDR3. D genes are given only for firm matches. Some rows mark clone size as missing; the rest say once, few, many or name a class of expanded clone.

>TRBV2|NA|TRBJ1-6|NA
CASSVRVNSPLHF
TGTGCCAGCAGTGTTCGCGTGAATTCACCCCTCCACTTT
>TRBV5-6|TRBD1|TRBJ2-5|NA
CASSPIRTGLYQETQYF
TGTGCCAGCAGCCCGATACGGACAGGATTATACCAAGAGACCCAGTACTTC
>TRBV3-1|NA|TRBJ1-2|NA
CASSQRDYYGYTF
TGTGCCAGCAGCCAACGGGACTACTATGGCTACACCTTC
>TRBV2|NA|TRBJ1-2|NA
CASSEAGPGYTF
TGTGCCAGCAGTGAAGCCGGCCCCGGCTACACCTTC
>TRBV7-2|TRBD2|TRBJ2-5|NA
CACISGTHKNEQYF
TGTGCCTGCATAAGCGGGACCCATAAGAATGAGCAGTACTTC
>TRBV9|NA|TRBJ2-4|few
CASSSSGASGDIQYF
TGTGCCAGCAGCAGCTCAGGGGCCTCCGGGGACATTCAGTACTTC
>TRBV27|TRBD1|TRBJ1-5|few
CASSLQGQANQPQHF
TGTGCCAGCAGTTTACAGGGACAGGCAAATCAGCCCCAGCATTTT
>TRBV11-2|NA|TRBJ2-5|NA
CASSLDLGRPKQYF
TGTGCCAGCAGCTTAGATCTTGGCAGGCCAAAGCAGTACTTC
>TRBV29-1|TRBD2|TRBJ2-5|NA
CSVDPGGGSYNGQYF
TGCAGCGTTGACCCCGGGGGGGGCTCCTACAATGGGCAGTACTTC
>TRBV29-1|NA|TRBJ2-2|NA
CSARTDTNTGELFF
TGCAGCGCTCGGACTGACACTAACACCGGGGAGCTGTTTTTT
>TRBV12-3/TRBV12-4|NA|TRBJ2-1|NA
CASSPQDGYNEQFF
TGTGCCAGCAGTCCTCAGGACGGGTACAATGAGCAGTTCTTC
>TRBV12-3/TRBV12-4|NA|TRBJ2-1|NA
CASSFGSAISYNEQFF
TGTGCCAGCAGTTTTGGATCGGCGATCTCCTACAATGAGCAGTTCTTC
>TRBV6-4|NA|TRBJ2-4|NA
CASSDCQGLSKNIQYF
TGTGCCAGCAGTGATTGTCAGGGGTTGAGCAAAAACATTCAGTACTTC
>TRBV28|TRBD1|TRBJ2-3|NA
CASQSNGQGADTQYF
TGTGCCAGCCAATCCAATGGACAGGGAGCAGATACGCAGTATTTT
>TRBV29-1|NA|TRBJ2-5|few
CSVAYSRAETQYF
TGCAGCGTTGCGTATTCCAGGGCCGAGACCCAGTACTTC
>TRBV7-3|TRBD1|TRBJ1-6|NA
CASSTTGGRSPLHF
TGTGCCAGCAGCACTACAGGGGGACGGTCACCCCTCCACTTT